Following are 15 T cell receptor beta chains from one sample sequenced in a study of beta chain features in type 1 diabetes. Sequencing targeted expressed TCRB transcripts, as all isolated RNA had been reverse transcribed. Assay: immunoSEQ multiplex PCR; the TCRdb copy retains only in-frame clones and omits some. The sample includes 40,000 to 45,000 clones, 49% of them seen just once. Sequenced material: central memory CD4+ T cells from blood. The receptor set was obtained from a woman under 30 in good health.

This clone has a handful of counts. The J gene is TRBJ2-4, the V gene TRBV6-1, with 9 bases lining up with TRBD2. From germline, CDR1 is MNHNS and CDR2 SASEGT. Trimming cost V 10 bases and J 10 bases; bases outside gene matches: 11. The CDR3 contains 13 residues. The CDR3 DNA sequence: TGTGCCACCCAGCGGGAGGCCTTGGGGATTCAGTACTTC. Its translation is CATQREALGIQYF.

This CDR3 reads CASSRGQGAQNSPLHF. The CDR3, as DNA: TGTGCCAGCAGTAGGGGACAGGGGGCGCAGAATTCACCCCTCCACTTT. This chain uses TRBV6-6 with TRBJ1-6, with 12 bases aligning to TRBD1. The CDR3 extends over 16 amino acids. The germline CDR1 and CDR2 sequences are MNHNY and SVGAGI (reference sequence). The junction had 6 bases not matched to a gene; V was cut back by 5 bases and J by 7 bases.

This chain uses TRBV6-1 with TRBJ2-5, with 10 bases identical to TRBD2. Germline V CDR1 and CDR2: MNHNS, SASEGT. The length of the CDR3 is 16 residues. V shed 2 bases, J shed 4 bases, and the junction held 7 bases outside the gene matches. Here the CDR3 reads CASSELAGARGETQYF. CDR3 in DNA: TGTGCCAGCAGTGAACTAGCGGGAGCACGGGGAGAGACCCAGTACTTC.

V gene TRBV6-1 combines with J gene TRBJ2-2; D gene unclear. Germline CDR1 and CDR2: MNHNS and SASEGT. The CDR3 is made up of 13 amino acids. Trimming cost V 5 bases and J 3 bases, with 7 bases left between them. As DNA, the CDR3 is TGTGCCAGCAGTCCGACTGACACCGGGGAGCTGTTTTTT. It codes for CASSPTDTGELFF.

The chain carries TRBV5-6 and TRBJ1-4, with 9 bases fitting TRBD1. Germline CDR1 SGHDT, CDR2 YYEEEE. The CDR3 consists of 15 residues. J gave up 6 bases and V 4 bases, and 7 bases lay outside the gene matches. In nucleotides, the CDR3 is TGTGCCAGCAGCAGCCGCGACAGGGGGGATGAAAAACTGTTTTTT. Translated: CASSSRDRGDEKLFF. Drawing the rest from reference TRBV5-6 and TRBJ1-4, the complete variable domain is DAGVTQSPTHLIKTRGQQVTLRCSPKSGHDTVSWYQQALGQGPQFIFQYYEEEERQRGNFPDRFSGHQFPNYSSELNVNALLLGDSALYLCASSSRDRGDEKLFFGSGTQLSVL.

Worth noting for this clone: Compared with germline, one end of the junction differs, possibly owing to a read error. The chain employs TRBV5-6 and TRBJ2-2, with a possible D match to TRBD2 (6 bases). The CDR3 spans 17 residues. From germline, CDR1 is SGHDT and CDR2 YYEEEE. The CDR3 bases are TGTGCCAGCAGCTTTCGTCAGGGTGCGGAGGGGCACCGGGGAGCTGTTTTT. Its translation is CASSFRQGAEGHRGAVF.

This clone was seen a few times. The genes are TRBV5-1 and TRBJ2-7; 8 bases are shared with TRBD1. The V segment lost 0 bases and the J segment 7 bases; nucleotides outside the gene matches: 6. Per the germline V gene, CDR1 is SGHRS and CDR2 is YFSETQ. This CDR3 region has 14 residues. The CDR3 DNA follows: TGCGCCAGCAGCTTGGATCAGGGGGCAAGGGAGCAGTACTTC. Translating gives CASSLDQGAREQYF.

This clone was seen a handful of times. The rearrangement joins TRBV27 to TRBJ2-5; 9 bases are a match to TRBD2. Germline-derived CDR1 and CDR2 are MNHEY and SMNVEV (reference sequence). V was pared by 6 bases and J by 1 base, with 3 bases of the junction left unmatched. This CDR3 comprises 14 residues. CDR3 nucleotide sequence: TGTGCCAGCAGCAGACTAGCGGTCCAAGAGACCCAGTACTTC. It encodes CASSRLAVQETQYF.

V and J are TRBV2 and TRBJ1-2, with 9 bases fitting TRBD1. J lost 4 bases, V lost 6 bases, and 9 bases had no gene match. Germline CDR1 is SNHLY and CDR2 is FYNNEI. The CDR3 sequence is 15 residues long. The CDR3 sequence: CASRGGQGNFYGYTF. In DNA, the CDR3 is TGTGCCAGCAGGGGGGGACAGGGAAATTTCTATGGCTACACCTTC.

V gene TRBV6-5 combines with J gene TRBJ1-6; D might be TRBD1 (6 bases). V was pared by 0 bases and J by 14 bases, with 17 bases between. The CDR3 extends over 15 amino acids. Germline V gene sequence: CDR1 MNHEY, CDR2 SVGAGI. This CDR3 reads CASSYSGGTEFTLHF. In nucleotides, the CDR3 is TGTGCCAGCAGTTACTCAGGGGGTACTGAATTCACCCTCCACTTT.

The V and J genes are TRBV15 and TRBJ2-7; TRBD1 aligns across 7 bases. The CDR3 has 15 amino acids. The trim removed 0 bases at V and 3 bases at J, leaving 5 bases unmatched. Germline CDR1 and CDR2: LNHNV and YYDKDF (reference sequence). The CDR3 here is CATSRDRGGGYEQYF. The CDR3 coding sequence is TGTGCCACCAGCAGAGATCGAGGGGGCGGCTACGAGCAGTACTTC.

The chain recombines TRBV7-9 with TRBJ1-5, with a possible D match to TRBD1 (5 bases). V was clipped by 1 base and J by 5 bases, with 12 bases between them. Looked up from germline, CDR1 is SEHNR and CDR2 is FQNEAQ (reference sequence). CDR3 length: 15 amino acids. DNA of the CDR3: TGTGCCAGCAGCTTAGAAGGATCGACAGATCAGCCCCAGCATTTT. This sequence encodes CASSLEGSTDQPQHF. The full variable domain, rest sourced from reference TRBV7-9 and TRBJ1-5, is DTGVSQNPRHKITKRGQNVTFRCDPISEHNRLYWYRQTLGQGPEFLTYFQNEAQLEKSRLLSDRFSAERPKGSFSTLEIQRTEQGDSAMYLCASSLEGSTDQPQHFGDGTRLSIL.

The chain has TRBV11-2 and TRBJ2-2; D is unresolved. The germline V gene encodes CDR1 SGHAT and CDR2 FQNNGV. V lost 6 bases, J lost 7 bases, and 9 bases lay in between. The CDR3 has 12 amino acids. The CDR3 loop reads CASSEAGGELFF. In DNA form, the CDR3 reads TGTGCCAGCAGTGAAGCCGGCGGGGAGCTGTTTTTT.

V and J are TRBV6-1 and TRBJ1-2; D is unclear. Per the germline V gene, CDR1 is MNHNS and CDR2 is SASEGT. V lost 1 base, J lost 4 bases, and 10 bases lay in between. The length of the CDR3 is 14 residues. CDR3 amino acids: CASSEDRGLYGYTF. The CDR3 region has the DNA TGTGCCAGCAGTGAAGACAGAGGGCTCTATGGCTACACCTTC.

This sequence joins TRBV7-2 and TRBJ2-2, with 9 bases that match TRBD2. V trimming: 2 bases; J trimming: 5 bases; junction bases outside the gene matches: 6. Germline V gene data show CDR1 as SGHTA and CDR2 as FQGNSA. This CDR3 is 16 amino acids long. The CDR3 spells CASSLPRLAGTGELFF. Written as DNA, the CDR3 is TGTGCCAGCAGCTTACCCCGGCTAGCGGGAACCGGGGAGCTGTTTTTT.